The next 15 T cell receptor beta chains were all read from a single sample in a study of blood T cell repertoires in COVID-19. Only in-frame clones appear in the TCRdb table, and some are missing; sequencing was by immunoSEQ multiplex PCR. The table records roughly 210,000 clones, 80% to 90% of them present only once. The source material was peripheral blood. These TCRs come from an elderly woman with COVID-19, enrolled during active disease.

The chain employs TRBV7-2 and TRBJ1-6, with TRBD1 matching 8 bases. Looked up from germline, CDR1 is SGHTA and CDR2 is FQGNSA. The CDR3 consists of 16 residues. Trimming took 6 bases from V and 5 from J; bases not matched to a gene: 9. CDR3 in DNA: TGTGCCAGCAGTCGGACAGGGAGCAGTGATAATTCACCCCTCCACTTT. Encoded protein: CASSRTGSSDNSPLHF. Drawing the rest from reference TRBV7-2 and TRBJ1-6, the complete variable domain is GAGVSQSPSNKVTEKGKDVELRCDPISGHTALYWYRQSLGQGLEFLIYFQGNSAPDKSGLPSDRFSAERTGGSVSTLTIQRTQQEDSAVYLCASSRTGSSDNSPLHFGNGTRLTVT.

This chain uses TRBV6-2 or TRBV6-3 with TRBJ1-5; 7 bases align to TRBD1. The J segment lost 1 base and the V segment lost 2 bases, leaving 8 bases of the junction unmatched. Germline values: CDR1 MNHEY, CDR2 SVGEGT. This CDR3 contains 17 residues. The CDR3 sequence is CASSYDYTGESNQPQHF. DNA for the CDR3: TGTGCCAGCAGTTACGATTATACAGGGGAGAGCAATCAGCCCCAGCATTTT.

The chain combines TRBV18 with TRBJ1-2; no clear D. The CDR3 is 14 residues long. Trimming took 2 bases from V and 4 from J, leaving 11 bases between them. Germline V gene lookup returns CDR1 KGHSH and CDR2 LQKENI. The CDR3 reads CASSPDSQLYGYTF. The DNA for the CDR3 is TGTGCCAGCTCACCAGATAGCCAGCTCTATGGCTACACCTTC. The whole variable domain, remainder taken from reference TRBV18 and TRBJ1-2, is NAGVMQNPRHLVRRRGQEARLRCSPMKGHSHVYWYRQLPEEGLKFMVYLQKENIIDESGMPKERFSAEFPKEGPSILRIQQVVRGDSAAYFCASSPDSQLYGYTFGSGTRLTVV.

The chain links TRBV6-1 to TRBJ1-4, with TRBD1 as a possible D gene (6 bases). The CDR3 runs to 15 residues. Germline values: CDR1 MNHNS, CDR2 SASEGT. V was pared by 2 bases and J by 4 bases, with 11 bases between. Here the CDR3 reads CASSERGGSNEKLFF. As DNA, the CDR3 is TGTGCCAGCAGTGAAAGGGGGGGTAGTAATGAAAAACTGTTTTTT.

The chain recombines TRBV2 with TRBJ2-3; 8 bases fit TRBD1. CDR3 length equals 15 residues. Germline CDR1 reads SNHLY; CDR2 reads FYNNEI. V was pared by 6 bases and J by 10 bases, with 15 bases of the junction left unmatched. CDR3 nucleotides: TGTGCCAGCAGGTCGTCGGACAGGGTGGAATCCTCGCAGTATTTT. Residues: CASRSSDRVESSQYF. Using reference TRBV2 and TRBJ2-3 for the parts outside the CDR3, the full variable domain is EPEVTQTPSHQVTQMGQEVILRCVPISNHLYFYWYRQILGQKVEFLVSFYNNEISEKSEIFDDQFSVERPDGSNFTLKIRSTKLEDSAMYFCASRSSDRVESSQYFGPGTRLTVL.

The rearrangement joins TRBV5-1 to TRBJ2-7; TRBD2 aligns across 15 bases. V dropped 4 bases and J dropped 4; count of bases not matched to a gene: 3. Germline V gives CDR1 SGHRS, CDR2 YFSETQ. This CDR3 comprises 15 residues. The CDR3 spells CASSPGTSGGYEQYV. The CDR3 DNA sequence: TGCGCCAGCAGCCCCGGGACTAGCGGGGGGTACGAGCAGTACGTC.

This sequence joins TRBV12-3 or TRBV12-4 and TRBJ2-7; the D is unclear. The length of the CDR3 is 12 residues. V shed 6 bases and J shed 3 bases, with 9 bases lying between them. CDR3 bases: TGTGCCAGCAGCTCCACATGCTACGAGCAGTACGTC. Residues: CASSSTCYEQYV.

The chain employs TRBV28 and TRBJ1-5, with TRBD1 matching 7 bases. The CDR3 contains 15 residues. Germline CDR1 and CDR2: MDHEN and SYDVKM. V lost 6 bases to trimming and J lost 0 bases; unmatched junction nucleotides: 5. The CDR3 coding sequence is TGTGCCAGCAGCCCAGGGACAGTTAGCAATCAGCCCCAGCATTTT. Translating gives CASSPGTVSNQPQHF.

The chain links TRBV6-4 to TRBJ1-6; no clear D gene. Trimming took 5 bases from V and 9 from J, leaving 17 bases between them. The CDR3 runs 15 residues. CDR1 and CDR2 from the germline V gene are MRHNA and SNTAGT. The CDR3 sequence is CASSPMAQPGSPLHF. As DNA, the CDR3 is TGTGCCAGCAGTCCGATGGCTCAGCCGGGTTCACCCCTCCACTTT.

The V gene is TRBV5-1, the J gene TRBJ2-3; D may be TRBD1 (6 bases). CDR3 length: 14 residues. Trimming took 3 bases from V and 4 from J, leaving 12 bases between them. The germline CDR1 and CDR2 sequences are SGHRS and YFSETQ. The CDR3 loop is CASSSTGPPDTQYF. The CDR3 region has the DNA TGCGCCAGCAGCTCAACAGGGCCCCCAGATACGCAGTATTTT.

This clone was recorded only once. The V gene is TRBV10-1, the J gene TRBJ2-1; the match to TRBD2 covers 8 bases. CDR3 length equals 17 residues. Trimming removed 0 bases from V and 7 bases from J; junction bases left unmatched: 11. CDR1 is WNHNN, CDR2 SYGVQD, per germline (reference sequence). The CDR3 is CASSESLAGRGGNEQFF. The CDR3 DNA follows: TGCGCCAGCAGTGAGTCCTTGGCGGGTCGGGGGGGAAATGAGCAGTTCTTC.

V and J are TRBV5-6 and TRBJ2-6, with D possibly TRBD2 on 6 matching bases. CDR1 and CDR2 from the germline V gene are SGHDT and YYEEEE. With 5 bases removed from V and 4 bases from J, the gap between germline ends came to 16 bases. This CDR3 has 16 amino acids. CDR3 loop: CASRIGGFSGANVLTF. CDR3 in DNA: TGTGCCAGCAGAATTGGAGGGTTTTCCGGGGCCAACGTCCTGACTTTC.

This chain connects TRBV19 to TRBJ1-5, with 8 bases that match TRBD1. The germline V gene encodes CDR1 LNHDA and CDR2 SQIVND (reference sequence). The CDR3 loop spans 14 amino acids. The V and J ends lost 5 bases and 5 bases, in that order; junction bases with no gene match: 5. As DNA, the CDR3 is TGTGCCAGTAGTGTCAGGACAGGGTATCAGCCCCAGCATTTT. Protein product: CASSVRTGYQPQHF.

This clone was observed once. The chain recombines TRBV7-2 with TRBJ1-1; 8 bases are a match to TRBD1. This CDR3 spans 14 amino acids. The junction had 4 bases not matched to a gene; V was cut back by 4 bases and J by 3 bases. Germline loops: CDR1 SGHTA, CDR2 FQGNSA. The CDR3 is CASSYNRGYTEAFF. CDR3 sequence (DNA): TGTGCCAGCAGCTACAACAGGGGGTACACTGAAGCTTTCTTT.

This clone has just one count. The chain uses TRBV18 and TRBJ1-4; 10 bases align to TRBD1. CDR1 is KGHSH and CDR2 is LQKENI in the germline V gene. V trimming: 4 bases; J trimming: 0 bases; junction bases outside the gene matches: 14. This CDR3 is 20 amino acids long. DNA for the CDR3: TGTGCCAGCTCACAAGGGACCCCTGGACAGGGGGGTGCAACTAATGAAAAACTGTTTTTT. Translation gives CASSQGTPGQGGATNEKLFF.